This TCR beta chain was retrieved from a study of TIL therapy for anti-PD-1-resistant metastatic lung cancer (dated by TCRdb to the early 2020s). Notes on the research overall: Enrolled patients had a median age of around 58 years (range 38-75) and a median tumor PD-L1 proportion score of around 6%. The cohort was composed predominantly of lung adenocarcinoma, with a few EGFR-mutant and two ALK-rearranged tumors included, and half of patients were identified as current or former smokers. Across the cohort, whole-exome sequencing showed a median non-synonymous tumor mutation burden of about 1.6 mutations per megabase. T cell receptor beta sequencing of tumor and peripheral blood served to follow clonotypes across the tumor, the expanded TIL product, and serial blood samples.

Broad study findings and their caveats: The study protocol defined all tumor marker inferences as exploratory. The cohort was highly selected, including more treatment-naive, never-smoker and oncogene-addicted patients than is typical, which limits generalizability. Clonal turnover during TIL culture was high, and many clones enriched in the product were not detected in the baseline tumor, suggesting clonal contraction instead of faithful expansion. Higher clonality and lower diversity were observed in expanded TIL cultures than in baseline intratumoral T cells (median clonality around 5.9% vs 31%, p < 0.0001).

The meaning of the sample's time point label: pre-treatment sample, taken before nivolumab and TIL therapy. Excised metastases, mostly pleural nodules or supraclavicular lymph nodes, were used as baseline tumor samples and were taken from the same resection from which TIL were grown. Tumors were harvested before any PD-1/PD-L1 blockade; patients then received nivolumab, and those progressing received lymphodepletion, expanded TIL infusion and IL-2. Adults with stage 4 NSCLC were enrolled in a dual-center phase I trial from late 2017 to early 2020. The samples were obtained from a phase I trial that was single-arm and open-label and tested tumor-infiltrating lymphocyte therapy combined with nivolumab in advanced non-small cell lung cancer. Parts of each resected tumor were snap-frozen in liquid nitrogen and kept at -80 degrees C. Tumor regions of interest were selected on H&E sections using laser-capture macrodissection, ground into around 14 mg aliquots, and extracted using Qiagen Allprep kits.

In its sample, this clone was seen a few times. The clone's antigen remains unknown. Base quality data are lacking; no much larger clone is found one base away. Compared with germline, V lacks 5 bases and J lacks 6 bases; bases without a gene match: 12. The CDR3 runs 16 residues from the cysteine to the phenylalanine. Left in the record is the CDR3 DNA by itself, 48 bases read in frame from the first base. According to the germline V gene (reference sequence), CDR1 reads PRHDT and CDR2 reads FYEKMQ. Using bias-controlled multiplex PCR with the immunoSEQ v3 hsTCRB kit, the TCR beta CDR3 regions were amplified from genomic DNA. TCR libraries were sequenced on an Illumina NextSeq 500 to about 2 million read pairs for survey level or about 5-6.5 million for deep level. As for the original processing: Clonality was reported by immunoSEQ Analyzer software, which also assigned V, D and J genes and filtered out non-productive sequences. Repertoires of infused TIL and blood were compared using productive Simpson clonality and the Morisita overlap index of productive TRB rearrangements. What TCRdb holds here is the immuneACCESS table cut down to in-frame rearrangements. Part of the clones is not present; checked against another copy, under half of the missing clones reflect an unresolved V gene, and the others are unexplained. Clone size and the V and J calls come from that table; the DNA yielded D and trimming. The sample includes approximately 97,000 clones, with around 71% observed a single time. 11% of the sample lies in the top ten.

This TCR was recovered from a person aged 25-85 years with non-small cell lung cancer. The chain links TRBV13 with TRBJ1-4, with 7 bases matching TRBD1. This sample comprised tumor tissue, obtained at baseline. Here the CDR3 is given as CASSRGGGPKDEKLFF. The nucleotide sequence reads TGTGCCAGCAGCCGAGGGGGCGGCCCTAAGGATGAAAAACTGTTTTTT.